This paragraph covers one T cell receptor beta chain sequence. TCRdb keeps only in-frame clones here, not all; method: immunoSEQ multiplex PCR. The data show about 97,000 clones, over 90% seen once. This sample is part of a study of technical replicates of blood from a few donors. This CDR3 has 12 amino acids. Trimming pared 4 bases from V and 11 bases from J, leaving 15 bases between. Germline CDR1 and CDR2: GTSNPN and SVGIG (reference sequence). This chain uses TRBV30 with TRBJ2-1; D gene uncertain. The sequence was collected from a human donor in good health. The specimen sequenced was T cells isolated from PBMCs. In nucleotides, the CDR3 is TGTGCCTGGACCGCGCGGTCCGGCCAGCAGTTCTTC. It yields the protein CAWTARSGQQFF.